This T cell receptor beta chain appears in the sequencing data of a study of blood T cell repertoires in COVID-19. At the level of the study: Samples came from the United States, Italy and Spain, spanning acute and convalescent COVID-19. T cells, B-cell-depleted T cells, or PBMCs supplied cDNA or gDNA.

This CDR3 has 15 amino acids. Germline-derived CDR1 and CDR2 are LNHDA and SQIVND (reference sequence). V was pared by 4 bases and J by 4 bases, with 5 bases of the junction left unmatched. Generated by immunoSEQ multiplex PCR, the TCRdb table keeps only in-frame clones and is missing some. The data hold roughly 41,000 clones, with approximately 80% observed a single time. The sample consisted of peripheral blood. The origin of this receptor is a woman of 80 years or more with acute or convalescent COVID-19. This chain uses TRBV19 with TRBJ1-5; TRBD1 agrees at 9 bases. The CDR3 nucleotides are TGTGCCAGTAGTAGTATGGGACAGGGTAATCAGCCCCAGCATTTT. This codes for CASSSMGQGNQPQHF.